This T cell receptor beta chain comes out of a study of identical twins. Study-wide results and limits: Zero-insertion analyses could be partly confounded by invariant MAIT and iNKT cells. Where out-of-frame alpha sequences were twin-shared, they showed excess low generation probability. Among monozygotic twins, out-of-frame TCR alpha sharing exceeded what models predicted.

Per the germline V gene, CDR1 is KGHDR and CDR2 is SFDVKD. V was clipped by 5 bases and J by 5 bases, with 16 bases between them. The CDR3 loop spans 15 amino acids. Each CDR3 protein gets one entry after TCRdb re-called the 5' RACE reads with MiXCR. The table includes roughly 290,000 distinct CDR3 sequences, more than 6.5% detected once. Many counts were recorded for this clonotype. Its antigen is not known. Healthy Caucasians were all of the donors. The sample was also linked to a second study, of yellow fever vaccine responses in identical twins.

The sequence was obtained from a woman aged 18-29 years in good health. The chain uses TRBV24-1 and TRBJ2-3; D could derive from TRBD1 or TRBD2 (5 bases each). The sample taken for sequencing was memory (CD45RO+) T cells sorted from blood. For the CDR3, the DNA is TGTGCCACCAGTGGGGGGATCGTGGGGATAGATACGCAGTATTTT. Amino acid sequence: CATSGGIVGIDTQYF.